A single sample gave rise to the 22 T cell receptor beta chains below, sequenced in a study of T cell repertoires in cytomegalovirus infection. Antigen specificity for these receptors is unknown. TCRdb independently ran MiXCR on the reads; one entry per CDR3 protein. In the table there are roughly 730,000 distinct CDR3 sequences, 30% to 35% of which are singletons. The sample was cultured PBMCs, taken from culture after CMV antigen stimulation. These receptors all come from a human donor in good health (CMV status not recorded). Some clones in this sample may be carry-over from other donors' samples.

CDR3 in amino acids: CGTGGAYNEQFF. The CDR3 coding sequence is TGTGGGACAGGGGGCGCCTACAATGAGCAGTTCTTC. This sequence joins TRBV28 and TRBJ2-1; 11 bases map to TRBD1. In germline, CDR1 is MDHEN, CDR2 SYDVKM. The CDR3 has 12 residues.

The V and J genes are TRBV19 and TRBJ1-5; D uncertain. V gave up 3 bases and J gave up 0 bases, with 12 bases separating them. The germline gives CDR1 LNHDA, CDR2 SQIVND (reference sequence). The CDR3 spans 16 residues. Here the CDR3 DNA reads TGTGCCAGTAGTATTCGTACGTGGAATAGCAATCAGCCCCAGCATTTT. It specifies CASSIRTWNSNQPQHF.

This clonotype was seen only a few times. CDR3 in amino acids: CASSLDLLAGGTSYNEQFF. Written as DNA, the CDR3 is TGTGCCAGCAGCTTGGACCTCTTAGCGGGAGGCACGTCCTACAATGAGCAGTTCTTC. The chain is built from TRBV7-9 and TRBJ2-1; 10 nucleotides match TRBD2. V gave up 3 bases and J gave up 1 base; unmatched junction bases: 12. The CDR3 runs 19 residues. Germline values: CDR1 SEHNR, CDR2 FQNEAQ (reference sequence).

The sample holds many counts of this clonotype. This chain connects TRBV7-2 to TRBJ2-3, with a tentative D call TRBD1 (6 bases). V was shortened by 0 bases and J by 0 bases, with 7 bases between the two germline ends. Germline lookup yields CDR1 SGHTA and CDR2 FQGNSA. The CDR3 length is 15 residues. In DNA, the CDR3 is TGTGCCAGCAGCTTAGCGGGACACAGCACAGATACGCAGTATTTT. Residues: CASSLAGHSTDTQYF.

This clonotype was found many times. The chain joins TRBV6-1 to TRBJ2-7; D call uncertain. Trimming removed 10 bases at V and 0 bases at J, with 13 bases between. CDR1 and CDR2 (germline): MNHNS, SASEGT. The CDR3 consists of 13 residues. CDR3 sequence: CATGASTSYEQYF. Here the CDR3 DNA reads TGTGCCACCGGTGCCTCGACCTCCTACGAGCAGTACTTC.

The rearrangement joins TRBV10-3 to TRBJ1-4; D gene ambiguous. This CDR3 region has 12 residues. The germline V and J ends were trimmed by 8 bases and 10 bases, with 14 bases remaining between them. In germline, CDR1 is ENHRY, CDR2 SYGVKD. In DNA, the CDR3 is TGTGCCATCCGAGTCCCGGAGGGAAAACTGTTTTTT. It encodes CAIRVPEGKLFF.

The V gene is TRBV18, the J gene TRBJ1-1; no clear D gene. This CDR3 has 14 residues. Trimming took 3 bases from V and 5 from J, leaving 13 bases between them. CDR1 and CDR2 from the germline V gene are KGHSH and LQKENI. The CDR3 DNA reads TGTGCCAGCTCACCGCTTGAGACGAGGACTGAAGCTTTCTTT. This sequence encodes CASSPLETRTEAFF.

The chain joins TRBV4-1 to TRBJ1-2, with 10 nucleotides matching TRBD1. Germline CDR1 reads MGHRA; CDR2 reads YSYEKL. Trimming cost V 3 bases and J 7 bases; bases outside gene matches: 20. The CDR3 totals 19 residues. The CDR3 protein is CASSHAYGGTGTGDIGYTF. In nucleotides, the CDR3 is TGCGCCAGCAGCCACGCCTATGGGGGTACCGGGACAGGGGATATTGGCTACACCTTC.

V gene TRBV5-4 combines with J gene TRBJ1-4, with D unresolved. Germline V lookup: CDR1 SGHNT, CDR2 YYREEE (reference sequence). The CDR3 sequence is 14 residues long. The V gene lost 3 bases and the J gene lost 8 bases, with 14 bases spanning the gap. The CDR3 reads CASSSSSAGEKLFF. The CDR3, as DNA: TGTGCCAGCAGCTCAAGTTCGGCAGGCGAAAAACTGTTTTTT.

V usage is TRBV18 and J usage is TRBJ2-4; D is uncertain. The ends were cut back, 8 bases at V and 3 bases at J, with 17 bases in the middle. The CDR3 totals 15 residues. Germline CDR1 and CDR2: KGHSH and LQKENI. This CDR3 is CASIDHLGVKNIQYF. The DNA of the CDR3 is TGTGCCAGCATAGACCACCTTGGGGTCAAAAACATTCAGTACTTC.

In its sample, this clonotype was seen once. The chain carries TRBV14 and TRBJ2-3, with unresolved D. In germline, CDR1 is SGHDN, CDR2 FVKESK. The CDR3 length is 15 residues. V lost 2 bases and J 6 bases, leaving 15 bases between the germline ends. This CDR3 is CASSQTPTPLDTQYF. CDR3 bases: TGTGCCAGCAGCCAAACCCCGACCCCTCTGGATACGCAGTATTTT.

This clonotype has a handful of counts. Written as DNA, the CDR3 is TGTGCCAGCAGCTTTGGAGGGGAGAATGAGCAGTTCTTC. It translates to CASSFGGENEQFF. The chain employs TRBV7-2 and TRBJ2-1; possibly TRBD2 for D (6 bases). This CDR3 has 13 residues. Trimming took off 3 bases at V and 7 bases at J, with 10 bases between the two ends. Germline loops: CDR1 SGHTA, CDR2 FQGNSA.

This clonotype showed up just a few times. V is TRBV5-6 and J is TRBJ2-7, with a weak D call TRBD1 (6 bases). This CDR3 has 15 residues. Germline V gene sequence: CDR1 SGHDT, CDR2 YYEEEE. V lost 2 bases, J lost 2 bases, and 14 bases lay in between. DNA for the CDR3: TGTGCCAGCAGCTTAACCGGGACACATCCCTACGAGCAGTACTTC. Protein product: CASSLTGTHPYEQYF.

This chain uses TRBV19 with TRBJ2-7; 7 nucleotides match TRBD1. The CDR3 runs 17 residues. Germline loops: CDR1 LNHDA, CDR2 SQIVND (reference sequence). V dropped 1 base and J dropped 6; count of bases not matched to a gene: 15. CDR3 in DNA: TGTGCCAGTAGTATAGGATTCAAGGGGGCAGCCGAGTCCGAGCAGTACTTC. Translating gives CASSIGFKGAAESEQYF. Supplemented by reference TRBV19 and TRBJ2-7, the full variable domain reads DGGITQSPKYLFRKEGQNVTLSCEQNLNHDAMYWYRQDPGQGLRLIYYSQIVNDFQKGDIAEGYSVSREKKESFPLTVTSAQKNPTAFYLCASSIGFKGAAESEQYFGPGTRLTVT.

The chain uses TRBV12-3 or TRBV12-4 and TRBJ2-1; D uncertain. V was pared by 4 bases and J by 4 bases, with 8 bases between. The CDR3 consists of 13 residues. Here the CDR3 DNA reads TGTGCCAGCAGTTCCGCTGGGTACAATGAGCAGTTCTTC. Translating gives CASSSAGYNEQFF.

This chain connects TRBV19 to TRBJ1-5; D is unresolved. There are 15 residues in the CDR3. Germline-derived CDR1 and CDR2 are LNHDA and SQIVND (reference sequence). V gave up 6 bases and J gave up 1 base, with 13 bases separating them. CDR3 nucleotide sequence: TGTGCCAGTAGCTTGGGCTTTGAAAGCAATCAGCCCCAGCATTTT. It translates to CASSLGFESNQPQHF.

The chain recombines TRBV20-1 with TRBJ2-7; D remains unclear. The CDR3 is 19 residues long. Germline V lookup: CDR1 DFQATT, CDR2 SNEGSKA (reference sequence). Trimming removed 4 bases from V and 3 bases from J, with 31 bases in between. The CDR3 loop is CSATGYQRKSVAANYEQYF. CDR3 DNA: TGCAGTGCTACCGGGTACCAGCGAAAATCAGTCGCAGCCAACTACGAGCAGTACTTC.

This clonotype was counted a few times. V is TRBV25-1 and J is TRBJ2-1; D is perhaps TRBD1 (6 bases). The CDR3 has 15 amino acids. Germline V gene data show CDR1 as MGHDK and CDR2 as SYGVNS. V lost 3 bases and J lost 3, with 12 bases in between. The chain's CDR3 is CASSDMRQVYNEQFF. CDR3 nucleotides: TGTGCCAGCAGTGATATGCGACAGGTCTACAATGAGCAGTTCTTC.

This clonotype has a count of ten or more. The genes are TRBV7-2 and TRBJ2-1; possibly TRBD1 for D (5 bases). CDR3 length: 14 residues. Trimming left V 0 bases short and J 5 bases short, with 8 bases between. Per germline, CDR1 SGHTA and CDR2 FQGNSA. CDR3 sequence (DNA): TGTGCCAGCAGCTTAGCGGGGCTAAACAATGAGCAGTTCTTC. Translating gives CASSLAGLNNEQFF.

This clonotype was detected ten times or more. The chain is built from TRBV7-8 and TRBJ2-5, with a possible D match to TRBD1 (5 bases). This CDR3 is built from 12 residues. V lost 5 bases to trimming and J lost 7 bases, with 11 bases between them. From germline, CDR1 is SGHVS and CDR2 FQNEAQ. The CDR3 spells CASSPQGRTQYF. The DNA of the CDR3 is TGTGCCAGCAGCCCCCAGGGTCGGACCCAGTACTTC.

The gene calls are TRBV20-1 and TRBJ2-7; 9 nucleotides agree with TRBD1. Germline trimming cut 4 bases from V and 4 bases from J; bases unmatched to any gene: 14. This CDR3 has 16 residues. From germline, CDR1 is DFQATT and CDR2 SNEGSKA (reference sequence). CDR3 protein: CSATPTDRDREYEQYF. CDR3 coding DNA: TGCAGTGCTACGCCTACAGATCGGGACAGGGAATACGAGCAGTACTTC.

This clonotype has ten or more counts. The chain employs TRBV7-2 and TRBJ2-1; 7 bases map to TRBD2. From germline, CDR1 is SGHTA and CDR2 FQGNSA. This CDR3 is built from 15 residues. V gave up 0 bases and J gave up 4 bases; unmatched junction bases: 3. CDR3 loop: CASSLAGLPYNEQFF. The CDR3 nucleotides read TGTGCCAGCAGCTTAGCGGGACTACCATACAATGAGCAGTTCTTC.